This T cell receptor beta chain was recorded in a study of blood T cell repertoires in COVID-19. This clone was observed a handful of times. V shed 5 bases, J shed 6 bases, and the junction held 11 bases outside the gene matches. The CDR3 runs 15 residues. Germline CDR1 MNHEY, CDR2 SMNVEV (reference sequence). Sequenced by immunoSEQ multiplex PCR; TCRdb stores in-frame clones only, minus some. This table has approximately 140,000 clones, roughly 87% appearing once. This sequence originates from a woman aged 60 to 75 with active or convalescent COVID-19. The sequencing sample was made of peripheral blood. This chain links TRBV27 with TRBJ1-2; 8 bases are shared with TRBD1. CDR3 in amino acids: CASSLGQGLLNGYTF. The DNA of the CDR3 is TGTGCCAGCAGTCTAGGACAGGGACTTCTTAATGGCTACACCTTC.